The source of this T cell receptor beta chain is a study of T-cell memory formation after mild COVID-19 (dated by TCRdb to about 2021). Notes on the research overall: TCR sequence clusters from the two donors were found to be largely donor specific. T-cell clones expanding and contracting after mild COVID-19 in a couple of donors were tracked by longitudinal TCRalpha and TCRbeta repertoire sequencing. The cohort was made up of two young adult volunteers, one female and one male, who were previously healthy.

The run used an Illumina NovaSeq 6000. Using 5'RACE with constant-segment primers, TCRalpha and TCRbeta cDNA libraries were constructed, with sample barcodes and unique molecular identifiers added in the process. RNA was extracted from every sample with Trizol reagent. Amplification of the libraries took two PCR steps, and the second step added a second sample barcode plus Illumina TruSeq adapters. Libraries were sequenced on an Illumina NovaSeq with 2 x 150 bp paired-end reads. Under the source paper's analysis protocol: Demultiplexing of reads and collapsing into UMI-guided consensus sequences were performed with migec v1.2.7. Using mixcr v2.1.11, UMI consensuses were aligned to TRA and TRB V and J templates and then assembled into clonotypes. A clonotype was counted as expanded or contracted only when both edgeR and NoisET called the clonotype significant, with the noise models trained on biological replicates. edgeR calls used a false discovery rate-adjusted p below 0.01 and a log2 fold-change threshold of 1. As an exploratory analysis of dynamics, max-normalized trajectories of the 1000 most abundant clonotypes were examined by PCA with hierarchical clustering. The CD4 or CD8 phenotype of responding clones was assigned using the separately sequenced CD4+ and CD8+ repertoires. TCRdb took the public reads, trimmed them with fastp at Q25, ran MiXCR for clone calling and kept in-frame beta chains. Every CDR3 protein is listed once, alongside the most common genes and DNA of its rows. V and J calls and clone size were set by TCRdb, not the authors. For this sample there are about 560,000 distinct CDR3 sequences; roughly 17% appear just once. Just over 8% of the sample rests with the top ten.

Ficoll-Paque density gradient centrifugation was the method used to isolate PBMCs. Summary of the overall study and its limitations: Only a couple of mild cases were covered in the study, and larger cohorts including severe cases with pre-infection samples were considered necessary. Some responding clones were detected in pre-infection memory, suggesting pre-existing cross-reactive memory T cells joined the SARS-CoV-2 response. Contracting CD4+ clones appeared mostly in the CM and EM memory subsets, whereas CD8+ clones were enriched in EMRA. The second-wave clones that peaked on day 37 were not confirmed to be SARS-CoV-2 specific. Balanced CD4/CD8 phenotypes were observed for clones contracting from day 15 to 85, whereas a bias towards CD4+ was observed for a second wave of clones expanding from day 15 to 37.

Its CDR3 holds 15 amino acids, cysteine through phenylalanine. Only CDR3 DNA remains: 45 bases, in frame from the first base. CDR1 and CDR2 (DFQATT, SNEGSKA) derive from the germline V gene (reference sequence). V is pared back by 0 bases and J by 5 bases, with 16 bases lying between the germline termini. This clonotype has only a few counts. There is no known antigen for this receptor. No base-level quality is on record; no much larger clone is a single base apart. Sequenced material: PBMCs or a T cell subset sorted from them (not recorded which). This clonotype was obtained from an adult woman who had mild COVID-19 (a few samples of this study predate the infection). The sample titles of this study are shuffled in the database, so cell type and time point are left out; the donor was told from shared clones. The rearrangement joined TRBV20-1 to TRBJ2-5; no confident D gene assignment can be made. The CDR3 has the sequence CSARDVGIGKETQYF. The DNA sequence is TGCAGTGCTAGAGATGTCGGTATCGGCAAGGAGACCCAGTACTTC.